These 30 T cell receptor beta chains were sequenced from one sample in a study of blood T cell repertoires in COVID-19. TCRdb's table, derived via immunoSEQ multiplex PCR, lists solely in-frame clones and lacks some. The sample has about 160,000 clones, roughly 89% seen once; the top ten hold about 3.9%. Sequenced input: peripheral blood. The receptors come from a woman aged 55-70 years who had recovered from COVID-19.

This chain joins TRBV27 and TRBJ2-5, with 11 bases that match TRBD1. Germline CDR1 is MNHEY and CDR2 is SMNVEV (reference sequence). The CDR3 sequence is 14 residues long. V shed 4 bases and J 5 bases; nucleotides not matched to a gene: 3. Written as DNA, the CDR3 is TGTGCCAGCAGTTCAGGGACAGGGGGGGAGACCCAGTACTTC. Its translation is CASSSGTGGETQYF.

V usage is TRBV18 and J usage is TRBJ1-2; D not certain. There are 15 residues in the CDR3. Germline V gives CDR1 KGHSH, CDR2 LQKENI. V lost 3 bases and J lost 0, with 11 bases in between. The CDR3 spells CASSPRQEANYGYTF. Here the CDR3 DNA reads TGTGCCAGCTCACCGCGTCAGGAAGCTAACTATGGCTACACCTTC.

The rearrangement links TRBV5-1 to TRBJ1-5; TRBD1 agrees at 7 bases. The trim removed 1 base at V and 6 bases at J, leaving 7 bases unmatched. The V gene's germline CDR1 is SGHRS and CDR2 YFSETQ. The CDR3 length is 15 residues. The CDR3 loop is CASSLTGDIGQPQHF. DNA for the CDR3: TGCGCCAGCAGCTTGACAGGGGATATAGGTCAGCCCCAGCATTTT.

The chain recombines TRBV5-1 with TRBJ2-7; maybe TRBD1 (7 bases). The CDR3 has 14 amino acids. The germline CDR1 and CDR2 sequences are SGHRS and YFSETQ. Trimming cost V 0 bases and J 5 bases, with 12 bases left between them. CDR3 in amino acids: CASSLGQGGNEQYF. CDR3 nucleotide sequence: TGCGCCAGCAGCTTGGGACAGGGCGGGAACGAGCAGTACTTC.

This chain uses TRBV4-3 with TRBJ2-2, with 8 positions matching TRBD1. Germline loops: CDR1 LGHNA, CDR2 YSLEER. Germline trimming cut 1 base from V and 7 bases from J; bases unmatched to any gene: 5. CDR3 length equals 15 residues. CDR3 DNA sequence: TGCGCCAGCAGCCAAGGGGGGACAGGATACGGGGAGCTGTTTTTT. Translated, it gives CASSQGGTGYGELFF.

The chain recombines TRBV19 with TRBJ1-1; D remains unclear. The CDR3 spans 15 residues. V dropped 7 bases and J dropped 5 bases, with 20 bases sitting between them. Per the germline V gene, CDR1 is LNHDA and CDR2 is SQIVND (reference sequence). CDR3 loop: CASNVLHKSGTEAFF. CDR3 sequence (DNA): TGTGCCAGTAATGTGCTCCACAAGTCGGGGACTGAAGCTTTCTTT.

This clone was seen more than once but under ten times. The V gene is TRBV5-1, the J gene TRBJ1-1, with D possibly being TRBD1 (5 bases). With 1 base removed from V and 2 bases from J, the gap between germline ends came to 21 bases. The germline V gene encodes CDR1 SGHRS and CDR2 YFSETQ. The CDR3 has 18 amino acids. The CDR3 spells CASSLSGGGIQRNTEAFF. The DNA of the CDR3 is TGCGCCAGCAGCTTGTCGGGGGGAGGAATTCAAAGAAACACTGAAGCTTTCTTT.

CDR3 nucleotides: TGTGCCAGTAGCAACCGGGACAACAATCAGCCCCAGCATTTT. As protein: CASSNRDNNQPQHF. This chain connects TRBV19 to TRBJ1-5; D perhaps matches TRBD1 (6 bases). The V and J ends lost 6 bases and 3 bases respectively, with 12 bases between them. The CDR3 has 14 amino acids. CDR1 and CDR2 from the germline V gene are LNHDA and SQIVND (reference sequence).

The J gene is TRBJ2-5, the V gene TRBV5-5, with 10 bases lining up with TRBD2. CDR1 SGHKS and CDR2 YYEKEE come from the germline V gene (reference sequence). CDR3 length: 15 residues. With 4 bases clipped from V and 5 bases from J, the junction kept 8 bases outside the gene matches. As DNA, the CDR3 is TGTGCCAGCAGCCAGGGGAGCGGGGGGGTGGAGACCCAGTACTTC. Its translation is CASSQGSGGVETQYF.

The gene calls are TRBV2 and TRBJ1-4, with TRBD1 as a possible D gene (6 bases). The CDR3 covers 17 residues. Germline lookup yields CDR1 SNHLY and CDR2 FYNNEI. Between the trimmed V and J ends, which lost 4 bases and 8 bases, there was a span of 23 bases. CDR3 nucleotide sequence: TGTGCCAGCAGTGGTCGAATGCTCCCACAGGGTCTGGAAAAACTGTTTTTT. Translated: CASSGRMLPQGLEKLFF.

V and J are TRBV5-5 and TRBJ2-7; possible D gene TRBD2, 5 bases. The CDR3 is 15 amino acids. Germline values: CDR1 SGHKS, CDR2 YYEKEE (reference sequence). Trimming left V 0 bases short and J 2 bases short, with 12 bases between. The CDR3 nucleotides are TGTGCCAGCAGCTTGGCGTACGGGGATACCTACGAGCAGTACTTC. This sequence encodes CASSLAYGDTYEQYF.

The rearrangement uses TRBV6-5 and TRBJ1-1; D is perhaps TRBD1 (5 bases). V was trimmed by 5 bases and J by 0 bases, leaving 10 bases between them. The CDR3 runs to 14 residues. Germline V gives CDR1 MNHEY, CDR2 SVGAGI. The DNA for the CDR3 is TGTGCCAGCAGTCCGTTGACAGTGAACACTGAAGCTTTCTTT. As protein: CASSPLTVNTEAFF.

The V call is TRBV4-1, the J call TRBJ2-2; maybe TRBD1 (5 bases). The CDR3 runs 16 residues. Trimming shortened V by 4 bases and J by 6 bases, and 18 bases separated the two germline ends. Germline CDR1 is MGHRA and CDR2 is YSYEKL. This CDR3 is CASSLPGRAAAGELFF. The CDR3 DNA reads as TGCGCCAGCAGCCTTCCGGGCAGGGCGGCAGCCGGGGAGCTGTTTTTT.

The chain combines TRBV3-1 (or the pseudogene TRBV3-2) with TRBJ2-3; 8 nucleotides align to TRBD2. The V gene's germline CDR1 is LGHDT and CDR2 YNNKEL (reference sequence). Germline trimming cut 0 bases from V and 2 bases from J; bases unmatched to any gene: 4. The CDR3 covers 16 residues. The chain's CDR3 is CASSQDPGGPTDTQYF. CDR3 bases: TGTGCCAGCAGCCAAGATCCGGGGGGGCCCACAGATACGCAGTATTTT.

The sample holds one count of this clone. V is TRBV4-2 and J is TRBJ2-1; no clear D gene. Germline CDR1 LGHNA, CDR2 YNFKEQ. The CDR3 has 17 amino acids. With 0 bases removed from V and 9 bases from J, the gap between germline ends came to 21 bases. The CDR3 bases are TGTGCCAGCAGCCAAGAGTTAGCTAGTGGGTTCGCTAGTGAGCAGTTCTTC. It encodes CASSQELASGFASEQFF.

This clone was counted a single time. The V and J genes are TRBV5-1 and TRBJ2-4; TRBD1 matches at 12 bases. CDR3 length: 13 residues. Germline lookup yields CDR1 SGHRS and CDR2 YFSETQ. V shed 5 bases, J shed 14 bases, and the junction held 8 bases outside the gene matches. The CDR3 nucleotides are TGCGCCAGCAGACCGACCGGGACAGGGGGCGAGTACTTC. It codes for CASRPTGTGGEYF.

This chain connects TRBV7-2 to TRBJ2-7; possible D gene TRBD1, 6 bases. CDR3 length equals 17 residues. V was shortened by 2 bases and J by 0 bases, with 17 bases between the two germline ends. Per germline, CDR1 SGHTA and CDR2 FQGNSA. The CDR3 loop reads CASSLMLRTAVSYEQYF. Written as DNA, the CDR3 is TGTGCCAGCAGCTTAATGCTGAGGACAGCCGTCTCCTACGAGCAGTACTTC.

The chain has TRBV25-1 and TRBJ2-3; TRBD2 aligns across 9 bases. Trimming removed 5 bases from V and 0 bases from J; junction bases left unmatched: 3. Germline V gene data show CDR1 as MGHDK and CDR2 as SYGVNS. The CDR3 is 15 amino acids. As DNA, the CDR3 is TGTGCCAGCAGTCTAGCGGGGCCTAGCACAGATACGCAGTATTTT. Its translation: CASSLAGPSTDTQYF.

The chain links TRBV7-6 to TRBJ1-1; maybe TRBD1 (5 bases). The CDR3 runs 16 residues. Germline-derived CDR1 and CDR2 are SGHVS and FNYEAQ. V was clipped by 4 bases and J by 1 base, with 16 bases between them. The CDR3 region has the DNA TGTGCCAGCAGCTCCCGTCCCGGGGGGGAGAACACTGAAGCTTTCTTT. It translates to CASSSRPGGENTEAFF.

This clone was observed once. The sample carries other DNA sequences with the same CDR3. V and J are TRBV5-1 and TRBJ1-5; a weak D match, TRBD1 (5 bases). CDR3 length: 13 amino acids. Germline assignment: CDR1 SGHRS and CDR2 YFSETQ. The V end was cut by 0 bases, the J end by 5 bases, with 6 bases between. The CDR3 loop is CASSLAGDQPQHF. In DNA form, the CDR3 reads TGCGCCAGCAGCTTGGCGGGGGATCAGCCCCAGCATTTT.

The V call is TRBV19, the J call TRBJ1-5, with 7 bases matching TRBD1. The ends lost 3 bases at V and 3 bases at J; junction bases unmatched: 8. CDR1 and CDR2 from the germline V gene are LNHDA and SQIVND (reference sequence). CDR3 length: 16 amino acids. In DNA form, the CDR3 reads TGTGCCAGTAGTATGGGCTGGACAGGAGCCAATCAGCCCCAGCATTTT. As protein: CASSMGWTGANQPQHF.

CDR3 bases: TGCGCCAGCAGCTTGGGGAGTAGCGGGGGCTACGAGCAGTACTTC. Amino acid sequence: CASSLGSSGGYEQYF. This chain connects TRBV5-1 to TRBJ2-7; TRBD2 matches 9 bases. The CDR3 spans 15 residues. Germline assignment: CDR1 SGHRS and CDR2 YFSETQ. The trim removed 0 bases at V and 3 bases at J, leaving 4 bases unmatched.

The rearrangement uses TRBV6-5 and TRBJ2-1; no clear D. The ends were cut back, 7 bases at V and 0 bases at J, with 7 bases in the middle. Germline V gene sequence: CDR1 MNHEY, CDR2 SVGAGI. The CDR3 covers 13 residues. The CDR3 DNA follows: TGTGCCAGCAAATACAGCTCCTACAATGAGCAGTTCTTC. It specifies CASKYSSYNEQFF.

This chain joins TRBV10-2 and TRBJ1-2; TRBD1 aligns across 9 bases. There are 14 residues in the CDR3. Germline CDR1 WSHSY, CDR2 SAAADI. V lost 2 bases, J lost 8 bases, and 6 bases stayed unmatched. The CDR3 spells CASSEADRGGGYTF. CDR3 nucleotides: TGCGCCAGCAGTGAGGCGGACAGGGGCGGAGGCTACACCTTC.

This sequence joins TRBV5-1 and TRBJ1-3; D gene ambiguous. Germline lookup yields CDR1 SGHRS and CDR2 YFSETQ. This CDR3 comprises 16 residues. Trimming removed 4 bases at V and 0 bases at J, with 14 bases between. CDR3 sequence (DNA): TGCGCCAGCAGCAATACCCCAGAGGGCTCTGGAAACACCATATATTTT. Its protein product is CASSNTPEGSGNTIYF.

The CDR3 sequence is CASRGSNQPQHF. The CDR3 DNA is TGTGCCAGCCGGGGTAGCAATCAGCCCCAGCATTTT. The V call is TRBV28, the J call TRBJ1-5; D ambiguous. The CDR3 consists of 12 residues. The ends were cut back, 8 bases at V and 0 bases at J, with 5 bases in the middle. In germline, CDR1 is MDHEN, CDR2 SYDVKM.

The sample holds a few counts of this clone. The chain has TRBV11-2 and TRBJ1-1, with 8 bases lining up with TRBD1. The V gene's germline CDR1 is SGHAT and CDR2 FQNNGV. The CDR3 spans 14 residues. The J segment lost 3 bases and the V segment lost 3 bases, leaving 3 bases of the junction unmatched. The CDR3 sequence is CASSFQGADTEAFF. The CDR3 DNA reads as TGTGCCAGCAGCTTTCAGGGGGCAGACACTGAAGCTTTCTTT.

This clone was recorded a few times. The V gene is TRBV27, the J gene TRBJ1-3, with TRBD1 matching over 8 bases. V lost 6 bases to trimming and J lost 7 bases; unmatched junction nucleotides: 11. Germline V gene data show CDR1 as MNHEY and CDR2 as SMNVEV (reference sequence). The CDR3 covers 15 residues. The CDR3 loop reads CASRRGQGRLNTIYF. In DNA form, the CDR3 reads TGTGCCAGCAGGCGTGGACAGGGAAGGTTGAACACCATATATTTT.

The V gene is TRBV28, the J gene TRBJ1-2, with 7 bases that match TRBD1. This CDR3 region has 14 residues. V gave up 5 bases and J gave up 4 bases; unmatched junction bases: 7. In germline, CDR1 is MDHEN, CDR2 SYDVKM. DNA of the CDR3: TGTGCCAGCAGTCCCTCAGGGGGGCCCTATGGCTACACCTTC. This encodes CASSPSGGPYGYTF.

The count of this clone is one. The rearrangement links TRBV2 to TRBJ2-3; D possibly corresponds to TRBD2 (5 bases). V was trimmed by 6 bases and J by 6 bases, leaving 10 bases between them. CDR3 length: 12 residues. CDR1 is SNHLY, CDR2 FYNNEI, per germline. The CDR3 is CASRAPSDTQYF. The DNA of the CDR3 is TGTGCCAGCAGAGCACCTAGCGATACGCAGTATTTT. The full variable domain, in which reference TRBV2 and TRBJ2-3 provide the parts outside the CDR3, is EPEVTQTPSHQVTQMGQEVILRCVPISNHLYFYWYRQILGQKVEFLVSFYNNEISEKSEIFDDQFSVERPDGSNFTLKIRSTKLEDSAMYFCASRAPSDTQYFGPGTRLTVL.